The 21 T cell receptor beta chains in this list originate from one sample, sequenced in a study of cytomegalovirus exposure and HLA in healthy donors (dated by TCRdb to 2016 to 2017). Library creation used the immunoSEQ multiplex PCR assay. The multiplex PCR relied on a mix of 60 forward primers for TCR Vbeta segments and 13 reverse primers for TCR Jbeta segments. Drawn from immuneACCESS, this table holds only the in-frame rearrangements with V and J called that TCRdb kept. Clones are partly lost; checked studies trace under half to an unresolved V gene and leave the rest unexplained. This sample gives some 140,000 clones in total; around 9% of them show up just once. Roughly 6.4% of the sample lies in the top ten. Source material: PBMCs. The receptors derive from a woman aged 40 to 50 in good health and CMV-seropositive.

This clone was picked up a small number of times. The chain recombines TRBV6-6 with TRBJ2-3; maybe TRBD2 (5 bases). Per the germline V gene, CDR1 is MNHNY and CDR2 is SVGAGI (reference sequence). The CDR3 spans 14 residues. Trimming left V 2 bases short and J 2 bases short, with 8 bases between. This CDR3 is CASSYPDSTDTQYF. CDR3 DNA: TGTGCCAGCAGTTACCCGGACTCCACAGATACGCAGTATTTT.

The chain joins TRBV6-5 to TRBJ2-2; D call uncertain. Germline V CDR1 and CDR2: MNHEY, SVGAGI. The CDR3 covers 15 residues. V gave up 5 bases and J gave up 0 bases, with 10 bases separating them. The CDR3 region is CASSQVKPNTGELFF. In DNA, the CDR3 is TGTGCCAGCAGTCAGGTCAAGCCGAACACCGGGGAGCTGTTTTTT.

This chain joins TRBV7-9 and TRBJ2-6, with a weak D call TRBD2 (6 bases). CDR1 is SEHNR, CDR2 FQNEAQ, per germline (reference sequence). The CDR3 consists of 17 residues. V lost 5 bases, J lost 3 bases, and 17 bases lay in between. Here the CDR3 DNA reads TGTGCCAGCAGCCTTCCTTTACCGGGAGTTGGGGCCAACGTCCTGACTTTC. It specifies CASSLPLPGVGANVLTF.

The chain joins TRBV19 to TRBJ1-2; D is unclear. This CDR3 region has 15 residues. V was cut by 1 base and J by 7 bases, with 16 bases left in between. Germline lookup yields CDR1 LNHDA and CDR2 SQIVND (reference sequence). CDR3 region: CASSIGGGLLAGYTF. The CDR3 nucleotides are TGTGCCAGTAGTATAGGAGGAGGGTTGTTAGCTGGCTACACCTTC.

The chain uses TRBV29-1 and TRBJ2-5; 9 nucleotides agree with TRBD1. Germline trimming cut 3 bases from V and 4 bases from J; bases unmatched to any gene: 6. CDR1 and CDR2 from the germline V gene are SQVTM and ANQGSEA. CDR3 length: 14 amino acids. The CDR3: CSVDLGQGPETQYF. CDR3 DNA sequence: TGCAGCGTTGACCTGGGACAGGGTCCAGAGACCCAGTACTTC. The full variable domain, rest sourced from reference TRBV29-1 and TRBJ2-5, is SAVISQKPSRDICQRGTSLTIQCQVDSQVTMMFWYRQQPGQSLTLIATANQGSEATYESGFVIDKFPISRPNLTFSTLTVSNMSPEDSSIYLCSVDLGQGPETQYFGPGTRLLVL.

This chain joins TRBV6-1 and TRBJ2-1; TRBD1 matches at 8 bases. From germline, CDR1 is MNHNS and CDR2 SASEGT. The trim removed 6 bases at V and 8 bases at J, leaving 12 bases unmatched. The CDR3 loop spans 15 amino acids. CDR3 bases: TGTGCCAGCAGAGGAGGGACGGACAGGGCCTATGAGCAGTTCTTC. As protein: CASRGGTDRAYEQFF.

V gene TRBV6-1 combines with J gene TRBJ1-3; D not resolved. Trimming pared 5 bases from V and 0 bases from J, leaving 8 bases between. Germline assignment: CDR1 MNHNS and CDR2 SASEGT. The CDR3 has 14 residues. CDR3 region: CASSTSHSGNTIYF. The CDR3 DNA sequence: TGTGCCAGCAGTACATCTCACTCTGGAAACACCATATATTTT.

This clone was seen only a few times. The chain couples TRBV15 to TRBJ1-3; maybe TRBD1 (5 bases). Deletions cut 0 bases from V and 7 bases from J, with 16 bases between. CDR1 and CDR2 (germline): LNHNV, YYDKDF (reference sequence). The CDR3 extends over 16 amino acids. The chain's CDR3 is CATSRDLETERNTIYF. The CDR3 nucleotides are TGTGCCACCAGCAGAGATCTAGAGACAGAGAGGAACACCATATATTTT.

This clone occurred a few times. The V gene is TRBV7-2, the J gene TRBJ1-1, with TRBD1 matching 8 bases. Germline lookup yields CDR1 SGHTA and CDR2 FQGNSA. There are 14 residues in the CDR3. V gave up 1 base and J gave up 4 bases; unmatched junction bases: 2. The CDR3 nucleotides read TGTGCCAGCAGCTTAGGGACAGGGCGCACTGAAGCTTTCTTT. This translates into CASSLGTGRTEAFF.

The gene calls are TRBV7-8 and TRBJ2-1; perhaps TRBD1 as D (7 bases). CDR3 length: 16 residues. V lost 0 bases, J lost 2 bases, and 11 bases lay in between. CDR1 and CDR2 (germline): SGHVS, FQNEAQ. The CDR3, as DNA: TGTGCCAGCAGCTTAGCTGGCGGGACAGCCTACAATGAGCAGTTCTTC. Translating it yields CASSLAGGTAYNEQFF. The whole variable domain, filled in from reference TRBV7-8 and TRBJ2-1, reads GAGVSQSPRYKVAKRGQDVALRCDPISGHVSLFWYQQALGQGPEFLTYFQNEAQLDKSGLPSDRFFAERPEGSVSTLKIQRTQQEDSAVYLCASSLAGGTAYNEQFFGPGTRLTVL.

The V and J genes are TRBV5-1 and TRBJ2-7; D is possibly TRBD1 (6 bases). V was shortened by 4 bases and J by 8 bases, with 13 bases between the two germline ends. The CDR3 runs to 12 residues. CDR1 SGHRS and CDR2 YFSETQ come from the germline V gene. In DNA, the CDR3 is TGCGCCAGCAGCCTATCGGGACAAAAGCAGTACTTC. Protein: CASSLSGQKQYF. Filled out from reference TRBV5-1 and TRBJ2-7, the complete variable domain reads KAGVTQTPRYLIKTRGQQVTLSCSPISGHRSVSWYQQTPGQGLQFLFEYFSETQRNKGNFPGRFSGRQFSNSRSEMNVSTLELGDSALYLCASSLSGQKQYFGPGTRLTVT.

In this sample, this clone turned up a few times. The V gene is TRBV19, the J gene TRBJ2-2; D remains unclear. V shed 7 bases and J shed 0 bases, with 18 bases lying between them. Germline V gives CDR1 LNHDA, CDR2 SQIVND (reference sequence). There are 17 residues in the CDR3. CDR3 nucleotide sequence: TGTGCCAGTACCATCAAAGAGAAGTTTTCGAACACCGGGGAGCTGTTTTTT. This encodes CASTIKEKFSNTGELFF.

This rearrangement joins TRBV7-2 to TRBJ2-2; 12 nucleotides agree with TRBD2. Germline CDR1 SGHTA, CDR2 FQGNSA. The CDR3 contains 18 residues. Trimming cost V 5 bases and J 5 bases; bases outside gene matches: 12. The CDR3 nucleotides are TGTGCCAGCAGCATCCGCTCCCTAGCGGGGGGGCGTACCGGGGAGCTGTTTTTT. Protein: CASSIRSLAGGRTGELFF. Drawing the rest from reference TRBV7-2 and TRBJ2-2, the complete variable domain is GAGVSQSPSNKVTEKGKDVELRCDPISGHTALYWYRQSLGQGLEFLIYFQGNSAPDKSGLPSDRFSAERTGGSVSTLTIQRTQQEDSAVYLCASSIRSLAGGRTGELFFGEGSRLTVL.

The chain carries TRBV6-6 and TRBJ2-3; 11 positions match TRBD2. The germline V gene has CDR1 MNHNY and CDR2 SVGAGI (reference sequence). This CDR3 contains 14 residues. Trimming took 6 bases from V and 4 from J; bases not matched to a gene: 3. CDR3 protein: CASSPSGGPDTQYF. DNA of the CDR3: TGTGCCAGCAGCCCTAGCGGGGGGCCAGATACGCAGTATTTT.

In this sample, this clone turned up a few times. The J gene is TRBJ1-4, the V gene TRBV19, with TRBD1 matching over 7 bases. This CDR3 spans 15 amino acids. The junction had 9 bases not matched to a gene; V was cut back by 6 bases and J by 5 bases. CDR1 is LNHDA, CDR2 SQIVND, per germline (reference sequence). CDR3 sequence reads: CASSPDREGNEKLFF. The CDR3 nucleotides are TGTGCCAGTAGCCCAGACAGGGAAGGGAATGAAAAACTGTTTTTT.

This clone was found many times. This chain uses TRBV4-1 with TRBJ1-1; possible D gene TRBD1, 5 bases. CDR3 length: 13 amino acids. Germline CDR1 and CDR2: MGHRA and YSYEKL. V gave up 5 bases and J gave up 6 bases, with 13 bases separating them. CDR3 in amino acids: CASSITGLAEAFF. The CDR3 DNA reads TGCGCCAGCAGCATTACAGGATTGGCTGAAGCTTTCTTT.

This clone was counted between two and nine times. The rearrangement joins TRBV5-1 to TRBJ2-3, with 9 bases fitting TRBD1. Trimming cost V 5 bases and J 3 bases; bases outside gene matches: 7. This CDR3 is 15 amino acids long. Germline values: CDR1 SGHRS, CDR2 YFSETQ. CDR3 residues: CASRFTGGETDTQYF. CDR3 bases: TGCGCCAGCAGGTTTACAGGGGGCGAAACAGATACGCAGTATTTT.

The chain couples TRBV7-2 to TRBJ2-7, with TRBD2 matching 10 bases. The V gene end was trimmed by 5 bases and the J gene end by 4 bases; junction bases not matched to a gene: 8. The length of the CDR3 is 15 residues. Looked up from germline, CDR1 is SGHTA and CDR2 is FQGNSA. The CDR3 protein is CASSLEGLAPYEQYF. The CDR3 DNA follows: TGTGCCAGCAGCCTGGAGGGACTAGCGCCGTACGAGCAGTACTTC.

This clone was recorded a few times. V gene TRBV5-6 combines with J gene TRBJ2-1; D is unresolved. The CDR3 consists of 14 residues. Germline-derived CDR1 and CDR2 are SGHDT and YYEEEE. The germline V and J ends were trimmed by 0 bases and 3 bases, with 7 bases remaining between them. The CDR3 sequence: CASSLVGLYNEQFF. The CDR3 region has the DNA TGTGCCAGCAGCTTGGTTGGCCTCTACAATGAGCAGTTCTTC.

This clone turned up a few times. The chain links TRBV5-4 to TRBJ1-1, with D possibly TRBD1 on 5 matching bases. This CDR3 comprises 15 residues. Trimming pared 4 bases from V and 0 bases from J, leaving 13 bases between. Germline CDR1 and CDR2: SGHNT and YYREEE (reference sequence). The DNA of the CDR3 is TGTGCCAGCAGCACCGGGGGTGCCATGAACACTGAAGCTTTCTTT. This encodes CASSTGGAMNTEAFF.

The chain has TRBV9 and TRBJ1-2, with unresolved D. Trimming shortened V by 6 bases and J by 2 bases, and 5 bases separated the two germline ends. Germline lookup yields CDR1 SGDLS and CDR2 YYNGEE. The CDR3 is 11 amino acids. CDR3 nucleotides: TGTGCCAGCACAAGCAACTATGGCTACACCTTC. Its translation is CASTSNYGYTF.